Following are 7 T cell receptor beta chains from one sample sequenced in a study of memory CD4+ T cells and cytomegalovirus serostatus. Libraries were prepared by immunoSEQ multiplex PCR; TCRdb keeps only in-frame clonotypes and omits some of them. Found here are about 42,000 clones, over 70% of them singletons; the top ten hold around 0.6%. Single viable CD3+CD4+CD8-CD45RO+ cells were sorted as the memory CD4+ T cells. The sequencing sample was made of memory CD4+ T cells from blood. The receptors derive from an adult in good health and CMV-seronegative.

The chain links TRBV5-6 to TRBJ1-2; the match to TRBD1 covers 7 bases. J lost 7 bases, V lost 2 bases, and 8 bases had no gene match. The CDR3 has 14 residues. CDR1 and CDR2 (germline): SGHDT, YYEEEE. The CDR3: CASSFRNRGGGYTF. The DNA of the CDR3 is TGTGCCAGCAGCTTTAGGAACAGGGGAGGTGGCTACACCTTC.

This chain connects TRBV18 to TRBJ2-3; D unclear. The CDR3 runs 16 residues. Germline CDR1 and CDR2: KGHSH and LQKENI. V lost 0 bases and J lost 1, with 11 bases in between. As DNA, the CDR3 is TGTGCCAGCTCACCACCGCTCAAGTCCCGCACAGATACGCAGTATTTT. Residues: CASSPPLKSRTDTQYF.

In this sample, this clone turned up a few times. The rearrangement links TRBV7-2 to TRBJ1-3, with TRBD1 matching 10 bases. The length of the CDR3 is 17 residues. Per germline, CDR1 SGHTA and CDR2 FQGNSA. J was trimmed by 2 bases and V by 1 base; bases with no gene match: 5. The CDR3 region is CASSLGLGTGAGNTIYF. CDR3 in DNA: TGTGCCAGCAGCTTAGGATTGGGGACAGGGGCTGGAAACACCATATATTTT. Drawing the rest from reference TRBV7-2 and TRBJ1-3, the complete variable domain is GAGVSQSPSNKVTEKGKDVELRCDPISGHTALYWYRQSLGQGLEFLIYFQGNSAPDKSGLPSDRFSAERTGGSVSTLTIQRTQQEDSAVYLCASSLGLGTGAGNTIYFGEGSWLTVV.

V gene TRBV7-9 combines with J gene TRBJ1-1; weak D call: TRBD1 (6 bases). Germline V gives CDR1 SEHNR, CDR2 FQNEAQ (reference sequence). Deletions cut 4 bases from V and 1 base from J, with 16 bases between. The CDR3 loop spans 16 amino acids. The CDR3 reads CASSSPAGVRNTEAFF. For the CDR3, the DNA is TGTGCCAGCAGCTCCCCCGCAGGGGTTAGGAACACTGAAGCTTTCTTT.

The chain links TRBV6-7 to TRBJ2-5, with D possibly being TRBD1 or TRBD2 (7 bases each). TRBV6-7 is an ORF for which the function is uncertain. V shed 2 bases and J shed 2 bases, with 15 bases lying between them. The CDR3 has 16 amino acids. The CDR3 region has the DNA TGTGCCAGCAGTTACCTCGGGGAGGGGGCTCAAGAGACCCAGTACTTC. As protein: CASSYLGEGAQETQYF.

This chain connects TRBV5-4 to TRBJ1-2; no firm D call. Germline V gene data show CDR1 as SGHNT and CDR2 as YYREEE (reference sequence). Trimming removed 3 bases from V and 6 bases from J, with 12 bases in between. The CDR3 length is 13 residues. CDR3 sequence (DNA): TGTGCCAGCAGCTCTGGGATGTCGGATGGCTACACCTTC. Residues: CASSSGMSDGYTF.

The V and J genes are TRBV10-3 and TRBJ1-4, with TRBD1 matching 8 bases. This CDR3 has 14 residues. CDR1 is ENHRY and CDR2 is SYGVKD in the germline V gene. Germline trimming cut 6 bases from V and 7 bases from J; bases unmatched to any gene: 7. This CDR3 reads CAIRGQGGSEKLFF. In DNA form, the CDR3 reads TGTGCCATCAGAGGACAGGGCGGGTCTGAAAAACTGTTTTTT.